One sample yielded the 17 T cell receptor beta chains listed below, sequenced in a study of cytomegalovirus exposure and HLA in healthy donors. The study ran its PCR with 60 Vbeta and 13 Jbeta primers. Sequencing used immunoSEQ multiplex PCR; TCRdb keeps in-frame clones, though not all of them. The data contain 150,000 to 200,000 clones, 65% to 80% of them singletons. Sequencing was carried out using PBMCs. Every receptor here comes from a woman aged 35 to 49 in good health and CMV-seronegative.

V and J are TRBV7-8 and TRBJ2-7; unclear D gene. Per germline, CDR1 SGHVS and CDR2 FQNEAQ. V was clipped by 5 bases and J by 7 bases, with 15 bases between them. This CDR3 contains 13 residues. CDR3 sequence: CASSPHPVLEQYF. The CDR3 DNA follows: TGTGCCAGCAGCCCCCATCCGGTTCTGGAGCAGTACTTC.

This sequence joins TRBV5-6 and TRBJ2-1; perhaps TRBD2 as D (6 bases). The germline V gene has CDR1 SGHDT and CDR2 YYEEEE. Trimming removed 4 bases from V and 8 bases from J, with 16 bases in between. CDR3 length: 14 residues. The CDR3 is CASSRLEDGDEQFF. CDR3 bases: TGTGCCAGCAGCCGACTAGAGGATGGTGATGAGCAGTTCTTC. The variable domain in full, completed from reference TRBV5-6 and TRBJ2-1, reads DAGVTQSPTHLIKTRGQQVTLRCSPKSGHDTVSWYQQALGQGPQFIFQYYEEEERQRGNFPDRFSGHQFPNYSSELNVNALLLGDSALYLCASSRLEDGDEQFFGPGTRLTVL.

This clone came up once. DNA for the CDR3: TGTGCCAGCAGCGGTGGACAGAATAGCAATCAGCCCCAGCATTTT. Protein sequence: CASSGGQNSNQPQHF. The chain has TRBV9 and TRBJ1-5, with D possibly TRBD1 on 6 matching bases. Germline values: CDR1 SGDLS, CDR2 YYNGEE. V lost 3 bases to trimming and J lost 0 bases, with 10 bases between them. This CDR3 is 15 amino acids long.

The rearrangement joins TRBV7-2 to TRBJ2-5; possibly TRBD1 for D (6 bases). This CDR3 has 16 amino acids. The germline CDR1 and CDR2 sequences are SGHTA and FQGNSA. Trimming shortened V by 2 bases and J by 4 bases, and 17 bases separated the two germline ends. CDR3 sequence (DNA): TGTGCCAGCAGCTTAATGTCCCTCCTGGGGGCAGAGACCCAGTACTTC. It is translated as CASSLMSLLGAETQYF.

The chain joins TRBV6-6 to TRBJ1-1, with D maybe TRBD1 (6 bases). Per the germline V gene, CDR1 is MNHNY and CDR2 is SVGAGI (reference sequence). CDR3 length equals 14 residues. Trimming left V 8 bases short and J 6 bases short, with 19 bases between. CDR3 sequence: CASGPPGVSAEAFF. CDR3 bases: TGTGCCAGCGGACCCCCAGGGGTTTCGGCTGAAGCTTTCTTT.

The chain couples TRBV13 to TRBJ1-2; 8 bases match TRBD1. The CDR3 is made up of 15 amino acids. Germline lookup yields CDR1 PRHDT and CDR2 FYEKMQ (reference sequence). The ends lost 5 bases at V and 5 bases at J; junction bases unmatched: 10. The CDR3 sequence: CASSDPGQAPYGYTF. The DNA of the CDR3 is TGTGCCAGCAGCGATCCGGGACAGGCCCCGTATGGCTACACCTTC.

The V gene is TRBV5-8, the J gene TRBJ2-3; TRBD2 matches 7 bases. From germline, CDR1 is SGHTS and CDR2 YDEGEE. Trimming cost V 4 bases and J 4 bases; bases outside gene matches: 6. The CDR3 totals 14 residues. CDR3 sequence reads: CASSRIGGADTQYF. Written as DNA, the CDR3 is TGTGCCAGCAGCAGAATTGGGGGGGCAGATACGCAGTATTTT.

The gene calls are TRBV10-2 and TRBJ2-1, with D perhaps matching TRBD2 (6 bases). CDR1 WSHSY and CDR2 SAAADI come from the germline V gene. The CDR3 consists of 14 residues. The V and J ends lost 5 bases and 5 bases respectively, with 13 bases between them. CDR3 region: CASSFSGSHNEQFF. The CDR3 DNA reads as TGCGCCAGCAGTTTCTCCGGGAGCCACAATGAGCAGTTCTTC.

This clone was recorded only once. Here the CDR3 reads CASSGQYLYPDGANVLTF. CDR3 sequence (DNA): TGTGCCAGTAGTGGACAGTATCTCTATCCGGATGGGGCCAACGTCCTGACTTTC. The rearrangement links TRBV19 to TRBJ2-6; D is possibly TRBD1 (6 bases). The CDR3 loop spans 18 amino acids. Germline assignment: CDR1 LNHDA and CDR2 SQIVND (reference sequence). Trimming took 5 bases from V and 3 from J, leaving 20 bases between them.

The V call is TRBV5-1, the J call TRBJ2-1; 11 bases match TRBD2. The V gene end was trimmed by 3 bases and the J gene end by 4 bases; junction bases not matched to a gene: 6. The CDR3 length is 16 residues. The V gene's germline CDR1 is SGHRS and CDR2 YFSETQ. The CDR3 loop reads CASSSVAGGVYNEQFF. DNA of the CDR3: TGCGCCAGCAGCTCAGTAGCGGGAGGGGTATACAATGAGCAGTTCTTC.

V and J are TRBV14 and TRBJ2-2, with D possibly matching TRBD1 (6 bases). The V and J ends lost 2 bases and 2 bases respectively, with 18 bases between them. Germline CDR1 reads SGHDN; CDR2 reads FVKESK. The CDR3 has 18 residues. The CDR3, as DNA: TGTGCCAGCAGCCAAAATTCACCGGGACACCGAAACACCGGGGAGCTGTTTTTT. Translated: CASSQNSPGHRNTGELFF.

The count of this clone is one. The chain employs TRBV6-4 and TRBJ2-5, with 8 bases lining up with TRBD2. V trimming: 8 bases; J trimming: 2 bases; junction bases outside the gene matches: 16. The CDR3 length is 17 residues. The germline CDR1 and CDR2 sequences are MRHNA and SNTAGT. The CDR3 DNA follows: TGTGCCAGCCGCGAGCCTTCTAGCGGGCTTAATCAAGAGACCCAGTACTTC. This gives the protein CASREPSSGLNQETQYF.

This chain connects TRBV7-2 to TRBJ2-1; D is unclear. Trimming pared 3 bases from V and 3 bases from J, leaving 6 bases between. This CDR3 contains 13 residues. The germline gives CDR1 SGHTA, CDR2 FQGNSA. CDR3 DNA: TGTGCCAGCAGCTTTAACTACTACAATGAGCAGTTCTTC. Translating it yields CASSFNYYNEQFF.

Of note for this clone: At one boundary the junction diverges from the germline segment, which might be a read error. This chain uses TRBV2 with TRBJ2-1; no firm D call. This CDR3 is 12 amino acids long. Germline V CDR1 and CDR2: SNHLY, FYNNEI. The CDR3 bases are TGTGCCAGCTGTGAAGATAGAGTCGAGCAGTTCTTC. It codes for CASCEDRVEQFF.

This clone was seen a single time. This chain connects TRBV5-1 to TRBJ1-6; D may be TRBD1 (5 bases). V was trimmed by 8 bases and J by 0 bases, leaving 9 bases between them. The CDR3 loop spans 14 amino acids. Per germline, CDR1 SGHRS and CDR2 YFSETQ. The CDR3 spells CASTDSSYNSPLHF. DNA for the CDR3: TGCGCCAGTACCGACAGCTCCTATAATTCACCCCTCCACTTT.

This rearrangement joins TRBV5-6 to TRBJ2-7; a possible D gene is TRBD1 (6 bases). CDR1 and CDR2 from the germline V gene are SGHDT and YYEEEE. CDR3 length: 14 residues. Between the trimmed V and J ends, which lost 2 bases and 1 base, there was a span of 10 bases. The CDR3 reads CASSFRDTSYEQYF. The CDR3 nucleotides read TGTGCCAGCAGCTTCCGGGACACTTCCTACGAGCAGTACTTC.

The gene calls are TRBV7-2 and TRBJ2-1, with TRBD2 matching over 9 bases. Germline CDR1 is SGHTA and CDR2 is FQGNSA. J lost 4 bases, V lost 1 base, and 5 bases had no gene match. The CDR3 has 16 amino acids. The CDR3 DNA reads TGTGCCAGCAGCTTAGAGGCTAGCGGGATGTACAATGAGCAGTTCTTC. Its protein is CASSLEASGMYNEQFF.